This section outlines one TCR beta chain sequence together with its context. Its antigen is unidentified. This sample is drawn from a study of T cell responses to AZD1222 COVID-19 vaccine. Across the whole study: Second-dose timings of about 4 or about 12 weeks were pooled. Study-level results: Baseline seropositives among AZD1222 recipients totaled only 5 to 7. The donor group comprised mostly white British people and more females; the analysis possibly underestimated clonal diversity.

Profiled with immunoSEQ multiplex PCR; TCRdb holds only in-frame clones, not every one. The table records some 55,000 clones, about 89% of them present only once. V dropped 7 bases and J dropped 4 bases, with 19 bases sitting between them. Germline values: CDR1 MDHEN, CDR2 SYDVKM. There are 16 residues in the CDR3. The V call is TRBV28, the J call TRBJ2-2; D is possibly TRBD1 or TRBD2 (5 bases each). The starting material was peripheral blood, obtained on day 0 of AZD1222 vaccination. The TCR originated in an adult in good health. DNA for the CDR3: TGTGCCAGCACCCTTTTTCGAGGGGTTGGCACCGGGGAGCTGTTTTTT. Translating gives CASTLFRGVGTGELFF.